These 14 T cell receptor beta chains were sequenced from one sample in a study of OX40 agonist ivuxolimab in advanced cancers. The assay was immunoSEQ multiplex PCR, and TCRdb's table has in-frame clones only and misses some. The sample has 35,000 to 45,000 clones, 85% to 90% seen once. The sample was CD4+ or CD8+ T cells sorted from blood, taken in a trial of the OX40 agonist ivuxolimab. These receptors were obtained from an adult with an advanced solid tumor such as melanoma, head and neck, liver or kidney cancer.

This chain connects TRBV19 to TRBJ2-5; 10 bases agree with TRBD2. With 9 bases clipped from V and 5 bases from J, the junction kept 6 bases outside the gene matches. Germline CDR1 LNHDA, CDR2 SQIVND (reference sequence). This CDR3 has 13 amino acids. The CDR3 region is CASSGLAYETQYF. The CDR3 nucleotides are TGTGCCAGCTCGGGACTAGCGTATGAGACCCAGTACTTC.

The chain employs TRBV4-2 and TRBJ2-7, with TRBD2 identical over 7 bases. There are 15 residues in the CDR3. From germline, CDR1 is LGHNA and CDR2 YNFKEQ. V shed 0 bases, J shed 0 bases, and the junction held 2 bases outside the gene matches. The CDR3 here is CASSQESGVSYEQYF. The CDR3 DNA is TGTGCCAGCAGCCAAGAAAGCGGGGTCTCCTACGAGCAGTACTTC.

V is TRBV25-1 and J is TRBJ2-1; D remains unclear. CDR3 size: 12 residues. Germline V gene sequence: CDR1 MGHDK, CDR2 SYGVNS. V dropped 2 bases and J dropped 4 bases, with 3 bases sitting between them. CDR3: CASSEDYNEQFF. CDR3 DNA: TGTGCCAGCAGTGAAGATTACAATGAGCAGTTCTTC. The full variable domain, with the rest looked up from reference TRBV25-1 and TRBJ2-1, is EADIYQTPRYLVIGTGKKITLECSQTMGHDKMYWYQQDPGMELHLIHYSYGVNSTEKGDLSSESTVSRIRTEHFPLTLESARPSHTSQYLCASSEDYNEQFFGPGTRLTVL.

The chain carries TRBV28 and TRBJ2-5; a weak D match, TRBD2 (5 bases). The ends were cut back, 3 bases at V and 4 bases at J, with 24 bases in the middle. This CDR3 comprises 18 residues. Germline CDR1 and CDR2: MDHEN and SYDVKM. CDR3 protein: CASSFLGADIPRGETQYF. In nucleotides, the CDR3 is TGTGCCAGCAGTTTTCTGGGAGCCGACATCCCCCGCGGAGAGACCCAGTACTTC.

This chain joins TRBV2 and TRBJ2-7; 8 nucleotides align to TRBD2. The CDR3 is made up of 14 amino acids. Germline CDR1 is SNHLY and CDR2 is FYNNEI. Trimming at V came to 6 bases and at J to 6 bases, leaving 10 bases not matched to a gene. This CDR3 is CASSPGAGGGEQYF. CDR3 coding DNA: TGTGCCAGCAGCCCAGGTGCGGGGGGAGGCGAGCAGTACTTC.

This clone was seen only a few times. The chain employs TRBV7-8 and TRBJ1-4, with TRBD1 identical over 7 bases. V trimming: 5 bases; J trimming: 8 bases; junction bases outside the gene matches: 8. The CDR3 runs to 14 residues. Germline CDR1 is SGHVS and CDR2 is FQNEAQ. The CDR3 nucleotides read TGTGCCAGCAGCGACGCAGGGGGGGCCGAAAAACTGTTTTTT. Translation gives CASSDAGGAEKLFF.

The chain uses TRBV18 and TRBJ2-6, with a weak D call TRBD2 (5 bases). This CDR3 is built from 18 residues. CDR1 is KGHSH and CDR2 is LQKENI in the germline V gene. Trimming took 5 bases from V and 5 from J, leaving 22 bases between them. CDR3 amino acids: CASSDKPDLQSRANVLTF. CDR3 in DNA: TGTGCCAGCTCAGACAAACCGGACTTACAAAGTCGGGCCAACGTCCTGACTTTC. The whole variable domain, remainder taken from reference TRBV18 and TRBJ2-6, is NAGVMQNPRHLVRRRGQEARLRCSPMKGHSHVYWYRQLPEEGLKFMVYLQKENIIDESGMPKERFSAEFPKEGPSILRIQQVVRGDSAAYFCASSDKPDLQSRANVLTFGAGSRLTVL.

A single count supports this clone. The chain links TRBV28 to TRBJ1-1; TRBD1 matches 7 bases. V shed 6 bases and J 1 base; nucleotides not matched to a gene: 11. The germline V gene encodes CDR1 MDHEN and CDR2 SYDVKM. The CDR3 extends over 16 amino acids. The DNA for the CDR3 is TGTGCCAGCAGACTGACCCACAGGGGAAGGAACACTGAAGCTTTCTTT. This sequence encodes CASRLTHRGRNTEAFF.

CDR3 residues: CASSLALERTDTQYF. CDR3 in DNA: TGTGCCAGCAGTTTAGCGCTAGAGCGCACAGATACGCAGTATTTT. This sequence joins TRBV27 and TRBJ2-3, with D unclear. CDR3 length: 15 amino acids. Looked up from germline, CDR1 is MNHEY and CDR2 is SMNVEV (reference sequence). Trimming took 2 bases from V and 1 from J, leaving 10 bases between them.

The gene calls are TRBV27 and TRBJ2-7; D is possibly TRBD1 (5 bases). This CDR3 is built from 15 residues. Germline V lookup: CDR1 MNHEY, CDR2 SMNVEV (reference sequence). Trimming left V 2 bases short and J 2 bases short, with 13 bases between. Here the CDR3 DNA reads TGTGCCAGCAGTTTAAGGGCAGGGAATCCCTACGAGCAGTACTTC. Its protein is CASSLRAGNPYEQYF.

The chain couples TRBV28 to TRBJ2-2; 7 bases agree with TRBD2. Germline V lookup: CDR1 MDHEN, CDR2 SYDVKM. This CDR3 comprises 16 residues. V shed 5 bases and J 1 base; nucleotides not matched to a gene: 7. The CDR3 is CASSQLAGGNTGELFF. CDR3 DNA: TGTGCCAGCAGTCAGTTAGCGGGTGGGAACACCGGGGAGCTGTTTTTT.

The sample holds one count of this clone. The chain has TRBV13 and TRBJ2-5; perhaps TRBD2 as D (7 bases). The V and J ends lost 0 bases and 10 bases respectively, with 21 bases between them. CDR1 PRHDT and CDR2 FYEKMQ come from the germline V gene (reference sequence). The CDR3 covers 16 residues. The CDR3: CASSLGRGRGLMDQYF. The CDR3 DNA follows: TGTGCCAGCAGCTTAGGCAGGGGTAGGGGACTAATGGACCAGTACTTC.

V and J are TRBV9 and TRBJ2-3; D is tentatively TRBD1 or TRBD2 (5 bases each). The CDR3 totals 15 residues. V was shortened by 4 bases and J by 4 bases, with 16 bases between the two germline ends. Germline CDR1 reads SGDLS; CDR2 reads YYNGEE. In nucleotides, the CDR3 is TGTGCCAGCAGCCCATGGGGGTCTGATCCAGATACGCAGTATTTT. This sequence encodes CASSPWGSDPDTQYF.

The count of this clone is one. The chain couples TRBV5-6 to TRBJ2-5; D not certain. Trimming removed 3 bases at V and 5 bases at J, with 5 bases between. The CDR3 length is 11 residues. Germline V gene lookup returns CDR1 SGHDT and CDR2 YYEEEE. CDR3 coding DNA: TGTGCCAGCAGCTACGGGGAGACCCAGTACTTC. Protein: CASSYGETQYF.